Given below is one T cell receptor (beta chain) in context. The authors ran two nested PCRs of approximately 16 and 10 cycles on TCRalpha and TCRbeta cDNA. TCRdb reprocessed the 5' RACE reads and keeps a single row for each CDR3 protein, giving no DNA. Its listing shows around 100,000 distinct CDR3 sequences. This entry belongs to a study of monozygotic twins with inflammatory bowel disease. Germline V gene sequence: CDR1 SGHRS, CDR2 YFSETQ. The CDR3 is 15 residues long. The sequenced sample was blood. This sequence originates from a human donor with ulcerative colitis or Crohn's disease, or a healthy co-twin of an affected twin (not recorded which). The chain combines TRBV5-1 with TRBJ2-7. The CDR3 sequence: CASSLAGGRSYEQYF.